These 21 T cell receptor beta chains were sequenced from one sample in a study of blood T cell repertoires in COVID-19 (TCRdb year 2020). Library generation was performed with the immunoSEQ multiplex PCR assay. TCRdb provides this immuneACCESS table in a form limited to in-frame rearrangements. Some clones are lacking; in checked studies, under half of them reflect an unresolved V gene, and why the rest are absent is not known. Within this sample are a few hundred thousand clones, with approximately 84% of them counted one time only. 3.4% of the sample lies in the top ten. The sequenced material came from PBMCs or T cells enriched from blood (not recorded which). These TCRs come from a man aged 50 or older who had recovered from COVID-19.

The genes are TRBV3-1 (or the pseudogene TRBV3-2) and TRBJ2-4, with TRBD1 identical over 7 bases. V lost 5 bases and J lost 8; bases outside the gene matches: 6. The V gene's germline CDR1 is LGHDT and CDR2 YNNKEL (reference sequence). CDR3 size: 13 residues. CDR3 DNA: TGTGCCAGCAGCAGAACACAGGGGTACATTCAGTACTTC. It specifies CASSRTQGYIQYF.

This chain uses TRBV3-1 (or the pseudogene TRBV3-2) with TRBJ2-3; 14 bases fit TRBD2. CDR3 length equals 16 residues. The ends lost 1 base at V and 5 bases at J; junction bases unmatched: 2. Germline V gene sequence: CDR1 LGHDT, CDR2 YNNKEL (reference sequence). CDR3 sequence reads: CASSQGTSGRIDTQYF. The CDR3 nucleotides are TGTGCCAGCAGCCAAGGGACTAGCGGGAGGATAGATACGCAGTATTTT.

This sequence joins TRBV28 and TRBJ2-7; 7 nucleotides match TRBD2. This CDR3 comprises 14 residues. In germline, CDR1 is MDHEN, CDR2 SYDVKM. The trim removed 2 bases at V and 3 bases at J, leaving 4 bases unmatched. The CDR3 region has the DNA TGTGCCAGCAGTTTAAGGCTAGCGGTCTACGAGCAGTACTTC. This codes for CASSLRLAVYEQYF.

The rearrangement joins TRBV7-2 to TRBJ2-3, with 10 bases aligning to TRBD1. This CDR3 is 15 amino acids long. Germline loops: CDR1 SGHTA, CDR2 FQGNSA. The trim removed 2 bases at V and 8 bases at J, leaving 7 bases unmatched. CDR3 DNA sequence: TGTGCCAGCAGCTTATTCGGGACAGGGGATGGTACGCAGTATTTT. Its translation: CASSLFGTGDGTQYF.

This rearrangement joins TRBV19 to TRBJ2-1; tentatively, D is TRBD2 (5 bases). V lost 0 bases and J lost 7, with 10 bases in between. Germline assignment: CDR1 LNHDA and CDR2 SQIVND (reference sequence). The CDR3 sequence is 14 residues long. The CDR3 sequence: CASSIEDYLNEQFF. The CDR3 DNA reads TGTGCCAGTAGTATAGAAGACTATTTGAATGAGCAGTTCTTC.

The CDR3 nucleotides read TGTGCCAGCAGCCCCGGGACAGCCACTAACTATGGCTACACCTTC. It translates to CASSPGTATNYGYTF. The chain uses TRBV5-4 and TRBJ1-2; 7 bases match TRBD1. The V segment lost 4 bases and the J segment 0 bases; nucleotides outside the gene matches: 6. Germline-derived CDR1 and CDR2 are SGHNT and YYREEE (reference sequence). CDR3 length: 15 residues. Full variable domain (missing parts from reference TRBV5-4 and TRBJ1-2): ETGVTQSPTHLIKTRGQQVTLRCSSQSGHNTVSWYQQALGQGPQFIFQYYREEENGRGNFPPRFSGLQFPNYSSELNVNALELDDSALYLCASSPGTATNYGYTFGSGTRLTVV.

This clone was seen a few times. The chain employs TRBV5-1 and TRBJ1-6; D not certain. Trimming shortened V by 3 bases and J by 0 bases, and 4 bases separated the two germline ends. CDR1 and CDR2 from the germline V gene are SGHRS and YFSETQ. The CDR3 extends over 14 amino acids. CDR3 loop: CASSWSSYNSPLHF. CDR3 nucleotide sequence: TGCGCCAGCAGCTGGAGCTCCTATAATTCACCCCTCCACTTT.

This clone appeared once. The rearrangement joins TRBV12-3 or TRBV12-4 to TRBJ2-1; tentative D call: TRBD2 (5 bases). Trimming pared 0 bases from V and 9 bases from J, leaving 9 bases between. The CDR3 spans 13 residues. CDR3 in DNA: TGTGCCAGCAGTTTAGCGCGGGCTTTTGAGCAGTTCTTC. Residues: CASSLARAFEQFF.

This chain connects TRBV6-5 to TRBJ1-2; TRBD1 might be the D (6 bases). Trimming removed 5 bases from V and 6 bases from J, with 13 bases in between. This CDR3 spans 13 amino acids. Germline V gene sequence: CDR1 MNHEY, CDR2 SVGAGI. The CDR3 DNA reads TGTGCCAGCAGTATACAGGGTGACGATGGCTACACCTTC. Its translation: CASSIQGDDGYTF.

The chain combines TRBV6-1 with TRBJ1-3; a weak D match, TRBD1 (5 bases). Trimming left V 0 bases short and J 1 base short, with 13 bases between. There are 17 residues in the CDR3. The V gene's germline CDR1 is MNHNS and CDR2 SASEGT. This chain's CDR3 is CASSEAVQVLSGNTIYF. The CDR3 bases are TGTGCCAGCAGTGAAGCCGTACAGGTTCTATCTGGAAACACCATATATTTT.

The chain carries TRBV7-9 and TRBJ1-1, with 10 bases that match TRBD1. Trimming removed 5 bases from V and 3 bases from J; junction bases left unmatched: 9. The CDR3 is made up of 16 amino acids. Germline loops: CDR1 SEHNR, CDR2 FQNEAQ (reference sequence). Here the CDR3 reads CASSPRQGAGDTEAFF. DNA of the CDR3: TGTGCCAGCAGCCCCAGACAGGGGGCGGGGGACACTGAAGCTTTCTTT.

The J gene is TRBJ1-2, the V gene TRBV2; 7 nucleotides agree with TRBD1. V shed 4 bases and J 4 bases; nucleotides not matched to a gene: 6. The CDR3 spans 14 residues. Germline assignment: CDR1 SNHLY and CDR2 FYNNEI. The CDR3 loop is CASSAPGQPYGYTF. DNA of the CDR3: TGTGCCAGCAGTGCCCCGGGACAGCCCTATGGCTACACCTTC.

The genes are TRBV6-2 or TRBV6-3 and TRBJ1-5; D call uncertain. Germline CDR1 MNHEY, CDR2 SVGEGT. CDR3 length: 12 amino acids. The germline V and J ends were trimmed by 0 bases and 10 bases, with 7 bases remaining between them. The CDR3 is CASSYSIVPQHF. In DNA form, the CDR3 reads TGTGCCAGCAGTTACTCGATAGTCCCCCAGCATTTT.

Points on this clone: The same CDR3 also results from other DNA sequences found in this sample. The CDR3 loop reads CASSGPGTGNSPLHF. CDR3 DNA: TGTGCCAGCAGCGGGCCGGGGACAGGGAATTCACCCCTCCACTTT. The chain uses TRBV9 and TRBJ1-6; 9 positions agree with TRBD1. The CDR3 sequence is 15 residues long. Trimming cost V 3 bases and J 7 bases; bases outside gene matches: 5. CDR1 is SGDLS, CDR2 YYNGEE, per germline.

This clone was recorded a few times. This chain's CDR3 is CASSQGLTYEQYF. CDR3 bases: TGTGCCAGCAGCCAGGGACTAACGTACGAGCAGTACTTC. V and J are TRBV14 and TRBJ2-7; 7 bases line up with TRBD2. V was clipped by 3 bases and J by 4 bases; unmatched bases: 3. This CDR3 is built from 13 residues. Per germline, CDR1 SGHDN and CDR2 FVKESK.

CDR3 protein: CSVAGGANVLTF. Written as DNA, the CDR3 is TGCAGCGTTGCAGGAGGGGCCAACGTCCTGACTTTC. The chain recombines TRBV29-1 with TRBJ2-6; no clear D gene. V was clipped by 4 bases and J by 4 bases, with 5 bases between them. This CDR3 spans 12 amino acids. Germline V CDR1 and CDR2: SQVTM, ANQGSEA. Drawing the rest from reference TRBV29-1 and TRBJ2-6, the complete variable domain is SAVISQKPSRDICQRGTSLTIQCQVDSQVTMMFWYRQQPGQSLTLIATANQGSEATYESGFVIDKFPISRPNLTFSTLTVSNMSPEDSSIYLCSVAGGANVLTFGAGSRLTVL.

J is TRBJ1-6 and V is TRBV5-1, with D unresolved. There are 15 residues in the CDR3. V dropped 4 bases and J dropped 9 bases, with 17 bases sitting between them. Germline CDR1 reads SGHRS; CDR2 reads YFSETQ. Written as DNA, the CDR3 is TGCGCCAGCAGCCCGACCTTCTGGGCCAGTTCACCCCTCCACTTT. It codes for CASSPTFWASSPLHF.

The chain has TRBV9 and TRBJ1-1; D is uncertain. V was clipped by 1 base and J by 4 bases, with 8 bases between them. Germline V gene sequence: CDR1 SGDLS, CDR2 YYNGEE. CDR3 length equals 13 residues. The CDR3 bases are TGTGCCAGCAGCGTAAAGAGTAGCACTGAAGCTTTCTTT. Encoded protein: CASSVKSSTEAFF.

CDR3 residues: CASSWAGARTGELFF. For the CDR3, the DNA is TGTGCCAGCAGTTGGGCGGGGGCGCGAACCGGGGAGCTGTTTTTT. V usage is TRBV6-5 and J usage is TRBJ2-2; maybe TRBD2 (7 bases). CDR1 is MNHEY and CDR2 is SVGAGI in the germline V gene. This CDR3 contains 15 residues. V was trimmed by 4 bases and J by 5 bases, leaving 14 bases between them.

This chain joins TRBV3-1 (or the pseudogene TRBV3-2) and TRBJ2-7; 10 nucleotides line up with TRBD1. V was pared by 6 bases and J by 3 bases, with 8 bases of the junction left unmatched. Germline CDR1 is LGHDT and CDR2 is YNNKEL (reference sequence). The CDR3 extends over 15 amino acids. The CDR3 protein is CASSIRDRGIYEQYF. The CDR3 coding sequence is TGTGCCAGCAGTATACGGGACAGGGGCATCTACGAGCAGTACTTC.

This chain links TRBV11-2 with TRBJ2-7, with D maybe TRBD1 (6 bases). CDR1 and CDR2 (germline): SGHAT, FQNNGV. This CDR3 region has 17 residues. Between the trimmed V and J ends, which lost 4 bases and 2 bases, there was a span of 21 bases. The CDR3 spells CASSSRTGTRNPYEQYF. The CDR3 nucleotides read TGTGCCAGCAGCTCGAGAACAGGGACCCGTAACCCCTACGAGCAGTACTTC.